Reported below is one T cell receptor beta chain. What it binds is unknown. These data are taken from a study of shared clonotypes between healthy human individuals. Study outcomes and limitations: Relative to memory subsets, naive subsets generally showed larger estimated richness. Sampling covered nothing but blood. Tissue TCR repertoires likely differ from those found in blood.

CDR3 length equals 16 residues. Germline CDR1 reads SEHNR; CDR2 reads FQNEAQ (reference sequence). Trimming took 7 bases from V and 6 from J; bases not matched to a gene: 14. This table comes from immunoSEQ multiplex PCR, and its TCRdb copy is limited to in-frame clones, with some not included. The sample lists about 2.1 million clones; roughly 95% were seen once. CD45RO-negative CD8 cells positively selected for CCR7 made up the naive population, which excluded terminally differentiated effector memory CD45RA+ cells. Healthy HIV-negative adults without recent acute infections or vaccinations served as donors.

V and J are TRBV7-9 and TRBJ2-1; 8 positions match TRBD2. Sequencing was done on a sample of naive CD8+ T cells from PBMCs. This clonotype was obtained from a man aged 18 to 35 in good health. Some clones in this sample may be carry-over from other donors' samples. This CDR3 is CASITSKRELFNEQFF. The CDR3 DNA follows: TGTGCCAGCATCACCTCTAAGCGGGAGTTGTTCAATGAGCAGTTCTTC.